This is a list of T cell receptor beta chains from one sample in a study of T cells in Graves' hyperthyroidism and ophthalmopathy. MiXCR, run by TCRdb on the multiplex PCR reads, gives a single entry per CDR3 protein. Of some 740,000 distinct CDR3 sequences detected, 14% appear once; the ten largest clones hold about 9.4%. Sequences were obtained from blood. All receptors come from a woman aged 18-35 years with Graves' hyperthyroidism. The CDR3 runs from the conserved cysteine through the conserved F or W. A D gene is named only where the DNA matches it firmly. Only some rows state a clone size, as once, few, many or a class for expanded clones.

V gene,D gene,clone size,J gene,CDR3 protein,CDR3 DNA
TRBV20-1,TRBD2,many,TRBJ2-3,CSARDFRTSGSSDTQYF,TGCAGTGCTAGAGATTTCAGGACTAGCGGGAGTTCAGATACGCAGTATTTT
TRBV10-3,NA,few,TRBJ2-5,CAISEGRESQETQYF,TGTGCCATCAGTGAGGGTAGGGAGAGTCAAGAGACCCAGTACTTC
TRBV20-1,NA,many,TRBJ1-2,CSAARQYGYTF,TGCAGTGCAGCACGACAGTATGGCTACACCTTC
TRBV4-1,NA,NA,TRBJ2-7,CASSQDVRGSLYEQYF,TGCGCCAGCAGCCAAGATGTGAGGGGATCCCTCTACGAGCAGTACTTC
TRBV28,TRBD1,many,TRBJ1-1,CASRLEQGANTEAFF,TGTGCCAGCAGACTCGAACAGGGGGCCAACACTGAAGCTTTCTTT
TRBV20-1,TRBD2,NA,TRBJ2-7,CSARDRTSGRGVSYEQYF,TGCAGTGCTAGAGATCGGACTAGCGGGAGGGGAGTGTCCTACGAGCAGTACTTC
TRBV20-1,NA,few,TRBJ1-1,CSARVHNTEAFF,TGCAGTGCTAGAGTCCATAACACTGAAGCTTTCTTT
TRBV2,TRBD2,many,TRBJ2-1,CASSESLAGGPVEQFF,TGTGCCAGCAGTGAAAGCCTAGCGGGAGGGCCAGTGGAGCAGTTCTTC
TRBV7-2,TRBD2,many,TRBJ2-1,CASSLGLAGINEQFF,TGTGCCAGCAGCTTAGGGCTAGCGGGGATCAATGAGCAGTTCTTC
TRBV6-2/TRBV6-3,NA,NA,TRBJ2-5,CASSGGLTGRETQYF,TGTGCCAGCAGTGGCGGACTTACGGGACGGGAGACCCAGTACTTC
TRBV11-2,NA,NA,TRBJ1-1,CASTLGRGILNTEAFF,TGTGCCAGCACCCTCGGGAGGGGGATTTTGAACACTGAAGCTTTCTTT
TRBV7-9,NA,NA,TRBJ1-5,CASNVGGGNQPQHF,TGTGCCAGCAACGTAGGGGGAGGCAATCAGCCCCAGCATTTT
TRBV6-2/TRBV6-3,NA,NA,TRBJ1-2,CASRASGTGVMGYGYTF,TGTGCCAGCAGAGCCTCCGGGACCGGTGTTATGGGCTATGGCTACACCTTC
TRBV4-1,NA,few,TRBJ1-6,CASSQDSSSPLHF,TGCGCCAGCAGCCAAGATTCCAGTTCACCCCTCCACTTT
TRBV2,TRBD1,many,TRBJ1-2,CASAQGQGYGYTF,TGTGCCAGCGCTCAGGGACAGGGCTACGGCTACACCTTC
TRBV28,NA,NA,TRBJ2-1,CASTETMTYNEQFF,TGTGCCAGCACCGAGACTATGACCTACAATGAGCAGTTCTTC
TRBV4-3,TRBD2,NA,TRBJ2-7,CASSQGTSGREAGYEQYF,TGCGCCAGCAGCCAAGGGACTAGCGGGAGGGAGGCGGGATACGAGCAGTACTTC
TRBV29-1,NA,few,TRBJ1-1,CSARKKMIVWDGDTEAFF,TGCAGCGCCCGCAAAAAAATGATCGTATGGGACGGGGACACTGAAGCTTTCTTT
TRBV28,NA,many,TRBJ1-5,CASRRGDLGQPQHF,TGTGCCAGCCGGCGGGGGGATCTGGGTCAGCCCCAGCATTTT
TRBV7-2,NA,NA,TRBJ2-7,CASSLAHQGPYEQYF,TGTGCCAGCAGCTTAGCGCACCAGGGCCCCTACGAGCAGTACTTC
TRBV7-3,NA,NA,TRBJ1-2,CASSYRERSGGYTF,TGTGCCAGCAGCTACCGAGAGCGCTCTGGTGGCTACACCTTC
TRBV28,NA,many,TRBJ2-1,CASSFVFYNEQFF,TGTGCCAGCAGTTTTGTCTTCTACAATGAGCAGTTCTTC
TRBV19,NA,few,TRBJ1-6,CASSISSGISYNSPLHF,TGTGCCAGTAGTATTTCCTCCGGAATCTCCTATAATTCACCCCTCCACTTT
TRBV29-1,NA,many,TRBJ2-5,CSVTRSPLTEGETQYF,TGCAGCGTTACGCGAAGTCCTCTGACCGAGGGGGAGACCCAGTACTTC
TRBV2,NA,many,TRBJ1-5,CASSEASVYSNQPQHF,TGTGCCAGCAGTGAAGCCAGCGTCTATAGCAATCAGCCCCAGCATTTT
TRBV6-1,NA,many,TRBJ2-7,CASSYGPRAYEQYF,TGTGCCAGCAGTTATGGGCCCCGAGCCTACGAGCAGTACTTC
TRBV19,NA,NA,TRBJ2-7,CASKAPRGHEQYF,TGTGCCAGTAAGGCCCCCAGGGGCCACGAGCAGTACTTC
TRBV4-1,TRBD1,few,TRBJ1-2,CASSQDRTGAGVYGYTF,TGCGCCAGCAGCCAAGATCGGACAGGTGCTGGTGTCTATGGCTACACCTTC
TRBV6-2/TRBV6-3,NA,many,TRBJ1-1,CASRRSYPEAFF,TGTGCCAGCAGACGGTCATATCCTGAAGCTTTCTTT
TRBV6-2/TRBV6-3,NA,many,TRBJ2-6,CASSYELPGLLSGANVLTF,TGTGCCAGCAGTTACGAACTACCGGGCCTTCTCTCTGGGGCCAACGTCCTGACTTTC
TRBV20-1,NA,NA,TRBJ2-3,CSASDWGTDTQYF,TGCAGTGCTAGCGACTGGGGCACAGATACGCAGTATTTT
TRBV5-1,TRBD1,NA,TRBJ2-7,CASSPQGPPYEQYF,TGCGCCAGCAGCCCACAGGGGCCTCCCTACGAGCAGTACTTC
TRBV19,NA,many,TRBJ1-1,CASSSRDTMNTEAFF,TGTGCCAGTAGTAGCCGGGACACAATGAACACTGAAGCTTTCTTT
TRBV5-6,NA,few,TRBJ1-6,CASSLFRAVRPSPLHF,TGTGCCAGCAGCCTATTCCGGGCCGTTCGCCCCTCACCCCTCCACTTT
TRBV6-1,NA,many,TRBJ2-6,CASSPGDSGANVLTF,TGTGCCAGCAGCCCTGGGGACTCTGGGGCCAACGTCCTGACTTTC
TRBV28,NA,many,TRBJ1-1,CASSFGRWNTEAFF,TGTGCCAGCAGTTTTGGGCGGTGGAACACTGAAGCTTTCTTT
TRBV7-9,NA,NA,TRBJ2-5,CASSLGLGKETQYF,TGTGCCAGCAGCTTGGGCCTAGGGAAAGAGACCCAGTACTTC
TRBV6-4,NA,many,TRBJ1-3,CASSDRGYKTGNTIYF,TGTGCCAGCAGTGACAGGGGTTACAAAACTGGAAACACCATATATTTT
TRBV25-1,NA,few,TRBJ2-7,CASSEYGEQYF,TGTGCCAGCAGTGAATACGGAGAGCAGTACTTC
TRBV28,NA,many,TRBJ1-2,CASSEESGPIHLDGYTF,TGTGCCAGCAGTGAAGAGTCAGGGCCCATCCACCTCGATGGCTACACCTTC
TRBV2,NA,NA,TRBJ1-5,CASRDGVCNQPQHF,TGTGCCAGCAGGGACGGTGTTTGCAATCAGCCCCAGCATTTT
TRBV30,NA,few,TRBJ1-5,CAWSTRYDQPQHF,TGTGCCTGGAGTACGAGGTATGATCAGCCCCAGCATTTT
TRBV19,NA,NA,TRBJ1-5,CASRILGRHQPQHF,TGTGCCAGTCGTATCTTGGGGAGACATCAGCCCCAGCATTTT
TRBV20-1,TRBD1,NA,TRBJ1-4,CSAGNRDRVYEKLFF,TGCAGTGCTGGCAACCGGGACAGGGTCTATGAAAAACTGTTTTTT
TRBV27,NA,few,TRBJ2-2,CASSSKTGYTGELFF,TGTGCCAGCAGTTCGAAAACAGGGTACACCGGGGAGCTGTTTTTT
TRBV2,NA,NA,TRBJ1-5,CASSGPSNQPQHF,TGTGCCAGCAGTGGCCCTAGCAATCAGCCCCAGCATTTT
TRBV30,TRBD1,many,TRBJ1-6,CAWGQGGNSPLHF,TGTGCCTGGGGACAGGGGGGAAATTCACCCCTCCACTTT
TRBV5-1,TRBD2,few,TRBJ2-1,CASSPPRLAGVNEQFF,TGCGCCAGCAGCCCCCCTAGACTAGCGGGAGTTAATGAGCAGTTCTTC
TRBV5-1,TRBD1,many,TRBJ1-6,CASSLAGQARSPLHF,TGCGCCAGCAGCTTGGCCGGACAGGCACGTTCACCCCTCCACTTT